The 29 T cell receptor beta chains below were found in one sample sequenced in a study of vaccination effects on CD4 cells after COVID-19. These TCRs' antigens remain unknown. Pools of viral peptides were used by the ViraFEST assay to expand antigen-specific CD4+ T cells ahead of sequencing. Upon completion of roughly ten days in culture, CD4+ T cells were isolated. The study found no prior SARS-CoV-2 infection in the vaccine recipients, who tested negative for nucleocapsid antibodies. This table comes from immunoSEQ multiplex PCR, and its TCRdb copy is limited to in-frame clones, with some not included. The profile shows about 73,000 clones, around 76% of them singletons. The sample in question was CD4+ T cells from PBMCs cultured with SARS-CoV-2 spike peptides, obtained before COVID-19 vaccination. Receptors were obtained from a human donor who received a COVID-19 vaccine.

The chain employs TRBV5-4 and TRBJ1-2, with 8 bases aligning to TRBD1. From germline, CDR1 is SGHNT and CDR2 YYREEE (reference sequence). This CDR3 is built from 14 residues. Losses at the gene ends were 0 bases for V and 2 bases for J; bases not matched to a gene: 0. The CDR3 here is CASSLGTGNYGYTF. As DNA, the CDR3 is TGTGCCAGCAGCTTGGGGACAGGGAACTATGGCTACACCTTC.

In its sample, this clone was seen once. The chain recombines TRBV6-5 with TRBJ2-3; D uncertain. The germline CDR1 and CDR2 sequences are MNHEY and SVGAGI. This CDR3 spans 13 amino acids. Trimming pared 8 bases from V and 5 bases from J, leaving 14 bases between. CDR3 residues: CASRAGPRDTQYF. The CDR3 bases are TGTGCCAGCCGGGCTGGGCCTCGAGATACGCAGTATTTT.

CDR3 sequence reads: CASSRRTVAPYEQYV. CDR3 nucleotides: TGTGCCAGCAGCCGCCGGACAGTCGCCCCCTACGAGCAGTACGTC. The chain is built from TRBV3-1 (or the pseudogene TRBV3-2) and TRBJ2-7; perhaps TRBD1 as D (6 bases). Looked up from germline, CDR1 is LGHDT and CDR2 is YNNKEL (reference sequence). The CDR3 contains 15 residues. V shed 4 bases and J shed 2 bases, with 15 bases lying between them.

The chain links TRBV3-1 (or the pseudogene TRBV3-2) to TRBJ2-6; 10 bases are shared with TRBD1. With 4 bases clipped from V and 0 bases from J, the junction kept 3 bases outside the gene matches. This CDR3 is 17 amino acids long. CDR1 and CDR2 from the germline V gene are LGHDT and YNNKEL (reference sequence). The CDR3 nucleotides are TGTGCCAGCAGCCGGACAGGGGGTAGCTCTGGGGCCAACGTCCTGACTTTC. It codes for CASSRTGGSSGANVLTF.

DNA for the CDR3: TGTGCCACCAGCAGAGTTGGGCAGGGTGGCGAAAAACTGTTTTTT. Its protein product is CATSRVGQGGEKLFF. The chain couples TRBV15 to TRBJ1-4; D is perhaps TRBD1 (5 bases). Germline lookup yields CDR1 LNHNV and CDR2 YYDKDF (reference sequence). The V and J ends lost 1 base and 8 bases respectively, with 14 bases between them. CDR3 length: 15 residues.

This clone has just a few counts. The chain combines TRBV28 with TRBJ1-2; D uncertain. V lost 3 bases to trimming and J lost 8 bases, with 10 bases between them. There are 12 residues in the CDR3. The germline V gene encodes CDR1 MDHEN and CDR2 SYDVKM. Written as DNA, the CDR3 is TGTGCCAGCAGTTTGGGAGTATCCGGCTACACCTTC. It codes for CASSLGVSGYTF.

CDR3 amino acids: CATSDRLAGQEDTQYF. In DNA, the CDR3 is TGTGCCACCAGTGACCGTCTAGCGGGGCAAGAAGATACGCAGTATTTT. The J gene is TRBJ2-3, the V gene TRBV24-1; TRBD2 matches at 9 bases. The CDR3 loop spans 16 amino acids. Germline lookup yields CDR1 KGHDR and CDR2 SFDVKD. The V segment lost 4 bases and the J segment 5 bases; nucleotides outside the gene matches: 9.

Only a few counts were recorded for this clone. V and J are TRBV5-1 and TRBJ1-5, with 8 bases that match TRBD1. Germline CDR1 reads SGHRS; CDR2 reads YFSETQ. V trimming: 5 bases; J trimming: 7 bases; junction bases outside the gene matches: 8. The CDR3 has 14 amino acids. The CDR3 loop reads CASSQDRGGQPQHF. Written as DNA, the CDR3 is TGCGCCAGCAGTCAAGACAGGGGTGGACAGCCCCAGCATTTT.

The chain couples TRBV7-9 to TRBJ1-6; D may be TRBD1 (5 bases). V lost 2 bases and J lost 9, with 11 bases in between. The CDR3 runs to 14 residues. Germline assignment: CDR1 SEHNR and CDR2 FQNEAQ (reference sequence). CDR3 sequence reads: CASSLIQGASPLHF. CDR3 in DNA: TGTGCCAGCAGCTTAATCCAGGGAGCTTCACCCCTCCACTTT.

The gene calls are TRBV18 and TRBJ2-5, with 10 nucleotides matching TRBD2. The CDR3 covers 15 residues. V shed 3 bases, J shed 3 bases, and the junction held 4 bases outside the gene matches. Germline V CDR1 and CDR2: KGHSH, LQKENI. The CDR3 loop reads CASSPQAGGKETQYF. The CDR3 nucleotides are TGTGCCAGCTCACCGCAAGCGGGGGGGAAAGAGACCCAGTACTTC.

This clone was counted once. The V and J genes are TRBV20-1 and TRBJ1-3, with D perhaps matching TRBD1 (6 bases). The V gene's germline CDR1 is DFQATT and CDR2 SNEGSKA (reference sequence). The ends were cut back, 3 bases at V and 0 bases at J, with 18 bases in the middle. CDR3 length: 17 amino acids. The CDR3 spells CSASEGGQAYSGNTIYF. The CDR3 bases are TGCAGTGCTAGTGAAGGGGGACAAGCTTACTCTGGAAACACCATATATTTT.

This chain links TRBV30 with TRBJ1-1; a possible D gene is TRBD1 (6 bases). Germline V gene lookup returns CDR1 GTSNPN and CDR2 SVGIG (reference sequence). Between the trimmed V and J ends, which lost 4 bases and 1 base, there was a span of 16 bases. The CDR3 length is 15 residues. The CDR3 region has the DNA TGTGCCTGGACCACAGGGTACATCCCGAACACTGAAGCTTTCTTT. It encodes CAWTTGYIPNTEAFF.

The V call is TRBV7-2, the J call TRBJ2-6; D remains unclear. CDR3 length: 19 residues. Trimming took off 2 bases at V and 0 bases at J, with 17 bases between the two ends. CDR1 and CDR2 (germline): SGHTA, FQGNSA. The CDR3 loop is CASSLRLARPNSGANVLTF. CDR3 nucleotide sequence: TGTGCCAGCAGCTTAAGGTTGGCCAGACCCAACTCTGGGGCCAACGTCCTGACTTTC.

The chain has TRBV24-1 and TRBJ2-1; a possible D gene is TRBD2 (5 bases). V lost 0 bases, J lost 9 bases, and 8 bases lay in between. Germline V gene lookup returns CDR1 KGHDR and CDR2 SFDVKD. This CDR3 has 13 amino acids. The CDR3 DNA follows: TGTGCCACCAGTGATTTGCAAGGGAGTGAGCAGTTCTTC. Residues: CATSDLQGSEQFF.

This chain connects TRBV27 to TRBJ2-3, with D perhaps assigned TRBD1 or TRBD2 (6 bases each). V lost 3 bases to trimming and J lost 7 bases, with 17 bases between them. The CDR3 spans 15 residues. Germline V gene data show CDR1 as MNHEY and CDR2 as SMNVEV (reference sequence). CDR3 sequence (DNA): TGTGCCAGCAGTTTTTTGGTTCAGGGGAGGAATACGCAGTATTTT. Amino acid sequence: CASSFLVQGRNTQYF.

This clone showed up just once. V and J are TRBV24-1 and TRBJ2-3; D unresolved. The CDR3 is 15 amino acids. CDR1 KGHDR and CDR2 SFDVKD come from the germline V gene. V dropped 3 bases and J dropped 7 bases, with 16 bases sitting between them. The CDR3 sequence: CATSDARTALNTQYF. The CDR3 region has the DNA TGTGCCACCAGTGATGCGAGGACCGCGCTGAATACGCAGTATTTT.

The sample holds a few counts of this clone. The genes are TRBV6-2 or TRBV6-3 and TRBJ1-1; D not certain. Trimming removed 0 bases at V and 5 bases at J, with 7 bases between. The CDR3 has 13 amino acids. CDR1 is MNHEY, CDR2 SVGEGT, per germline. CDR3 sequence reads: CASSYSPSTEAFF. The CDR3 coding sequence is TGTGCCAGCAGTTACTCCCCCTCGACTGAAGCTTTCTTT.

This sequence joins TRBV29-1 and TRBJ2-2, with D perhaps TRBD1 or TRBD2 (5 bases each). The V gene's germline CDR1 is SQVTM and CDR2 ANQGSEA. This CDR3 contains 11 residues. Trimming cost V 4 bases and J 5 bases, with 5 bases left between them. DNA of the CDR3: TGCAGCGTTGGGGGGACCGGGGAGCTGTTTTTT. It specifies CSVGGTGELFF.

This sequence joins TRBV5-1 and TRBJ2-1; no reliable D call. Germline V gene sequence: CDR1 SGHRS, CDR2 YFSETQ. Trimming stripped 7 bases from V and 0 bases from J, with 11 bases between. This CDR3 has 14 residues. The CDR3 bases are TGCGCCAGCGGCGTAGAGAGCTCCTACAATGAGCAGTTCTTC. Protein sequence: CASGVESSYNEQFF. The full variable domain, rest sourced from reference TRBV5-1 and TRBJ2-1, is KAGVTQTPRYLIKTRGQQVTLSCSPISGHRSVSWYQQTPGQGLQFLFEYFSETQRNKGNFPGRFSGRQFSNSRSEMNVSTLELGDSALYLCASGVESSYNEQFFGPGTRLTVL.

The chain joins TRBV6-5 to TRBJ1-2; 11 positions agree with TRBD1. Germline values: CDR1 MNHEY, CDR2 SVGAGI. Unmatched junction bases numbered 8, after V lost 6 bases and J lost 5 bases. This CDR3 is built from 15 residues. The CDR3 coding sequence is TGTGCCAGCAGAAAAGGACAGGGGGCAGGGTATGGCTACACCTTC. It is translated as CASRKGQGAGYGYTF.

The chain combines TRBV7-8 with TRBJ1-1; D might be TRBD1 (5 bases). V dropped 5 bases and J dropped 4 bases, with 14 bases sitting between them. This CDR3 contains 14 residues. CDR1 is SGHVS, CDR2 FQNEAQ, per germline. The CDR3 sequence is CASSLTGLSTEAFF. The DNA of the CDR3 is TGTGCCAGCAGCCTCACGGGACTGAGCACTGAAGCTTTCTTT.

This chain links TRBV28 with TRBJ2-6; D gene unclear. The CDR3 spans 16 residues. Per germline, CDR1 MDHEN and CDR2 SYDVKM. Between the trimmed V and J ends, which lost 1 base and 4 bases, there was a span of 11 bases. The CDR3 reads CASSLFPQNGANVLTF. Written as DNA, the CDR3 is TGTGCCAGCAGTTTATTCCCCCAAAACGGGGCCAACGTCCTGACTTTC.

This CDR3 reads CATSDTTGRETGELFF. The CDR3 DNA follows: TGTGCCACCAGTGATACCACAGGGAGGGAGACCGGGGAGCTGTTTTTT. The chain carries TRBV24-1 and TRBJ2-2, with D tentatively TRBD2 (7 bases). V lost 3 bases and J lost 5, with 15 bases in between. This CDR3 comprises 16 residues. Germline V gives CDR1 KGHDR, CDR2 SFDVKD.

The chain couples TRBV6-6 to TRBJ1-2; 7 bases are a match to TRBD1. The ends lost 5 bases at V and 8 bases at J; junction bases unmatched: 11. Germline V gene sequence: CDR1 MNHNY, CDR2 SVGAGI (reference sequence). The CDR3 loop spans 14 amino acids. DNA for the CDR3: TGTGCCAGCAGTGAGTCTGACAGGGTGGCCGGCTACACCTTC. The encoded protein is CASSESDRVAGYTF.

The chain uses TRBV6-2 or TRBV6-3 and TRBJ1-2; D is undetermined. The germline V and J ends were trimmed by 6 bases and 1 base, with 6 bases remaining between them. There are 12 residues in the CDR3. Germline CDR1 reads MNHEY; CDR2 reads SVGEGT. The chain's CDR3 is CASRPLNYGYTF. Written as DNA, the CDR3 is TGTGCCAGCAGGCCTCTTAACTATGGCTACACCTTC.

This chain links TRBV19 with TRBJ2-5, with 12 bases that match TRBD1. The V gene end was trimmed by 5 bases and the J gene end by 5 bases; junction bases not matched to a gene: 9. Germline V gene lookup returns CDR1 LNHDA and CDR2 SQIVND (reference sequence). This CDR3 comprises 16 residues. The CDR3 reads CASSLAGQGAWETQYF. CDR3 nucleotides: TGTGCCAGTAGTCTCGCGGGACAGGGGGCTTGGGAGACCCAGTACTTC.

To note about this clone: Other DNA sequences in the sample encode the same CDR3. The chain links TRBV7-2 to TRBJ1-2, with D uncertain. The germline V gene has CDR1 SGHTA and CDR2 FQGNSA. Between the trimmed V and J ends, which lost 1 base and 0 bases, there was a span of 6 bases. The CDR3 spans 14 residues. This CDR3 reads CASSLGTANYGYTF. The DNA of the CDR3 is TGTGCCAGCAGCTTAGGCACAGCTAACTATGGCTACACCTTC.

This clone was found a few times. This sequence joins TRBV7-2 and TRBJ1-2, with 8 bases that match TRBD1. Germline assignment: CDR1 SGHTA and CDR2 FQGNSA. The junction had 4 bases not matched to a gene; V was cut back by 5 bases and J by 2 bases. The CDR3 runs 14 residues. The CDR3 spells CASSITGGNYGYTF. CDR3 nucleotide sequence: TGTGCCAGCAGCATAACAGGGGGGAACTATGGCTACACCTTC.

In this sample, this clone turned up once. V is TRBV2 and J is TRBJ1-6; 11 nucleotides line up with TRBD1. J gave up 7 bases and V 4 bases, and 3 bases lay outside the gene matches. The germline gives CDR1 SNHLY, CDR2 FYNNEI. There are 15 residues in the CDR3. The CDR3 reads CASSGTGGLNSPLHF. DNA of the CDR3: TGTGCCAGCAGTGGGACAGGGGGCCTGAATTCACCCCTCCACTTT.